The T cell receptor beta chain described here comes from a study of shared clonotypes between healthy human individuals. At the level of the study: CD4 naive and memory got three plates each, CD8 naive two, CD8 memory one.

Per the germline V gene, CDR1 is SGHTA and CDR2 is FQGNSA. The CDR3 has 13 amino acids. The J segment lost 7 bases and the V segment lost 4 bases, leaving 3 bases of the junction unmatched. Sequenced by immunoSEQ multiplex PCR; TCRdb stores in-frame clones only, minus some. The table lists approximately 2.5 million clones, 80% to 95% of them singletons. The chain carries TRBV7-2 and TRBJ1-4; 7 nucleotides match TRBD1. The sequenced sample consisted of naive CD4+ T cells from PBMCs. Subset here: CD45RA+ positively selected. The clonotype originates from a man younger than 30 in good health. Some clones in this sample may be carry-over from other donors' samples. The CDR3 reads CASSSRQGEKLFF. The CDR3 nucleotides read TGTGCCAGCAGCTCTAGACAGGGTGAAAAACTGTTTTTT.